The 30 T cell receptor beta chains reported below all come from one sample, sequenced in a study of cytomegalovirus exposure and HLA in healthy donors. The PCR employed 60 Vbeta primers together with 13 Jbeta primers. Produced via immunoSEQ multiplex PCR; TCRdb's table is partial and in-frame only. The table includes approximately 140,000 clones, 88% detected once. The sequenced sample consisted of PBMCs. These TCRs come from a woman in her thirties or forties in good health and CMV-seronegative.

The rearrangement uses TRBV6-5 and TRBJ1-2; a possible D gene is TRBD1 (6 bases). This CDR3 is built from 12 residues. CDR1 is MNHEY and CDR2 is SVGAGI in the germline V gene. With 5 bases removed from V and 4 bases from J, the gap between germline ends came to 8 bases. CDR3 coding DNA: TGTGCCAGCAGTGCGGACAGCTATGGCTACACCTTC. Its translation is CASSADSYGYTF.

This clone occurred once. The gene calls are TRBV19 and TRBJ2-1; D is ambiguous. This CDR3 is built from 16 residues. V was trimmed by 3 bases and J by 0 bases, leaving 12 bases between them. CDR1 is LNHDA, CDR2 SQIVND, per germline (reference sequence). CDR3 nucleotide sequence: TGTGCCAGTAGTATCTTGGGCCTGAGCTCCTACAATGAGCAGTTCTTC. Amino acids: CASSILGLSSYNEQFF.

This rearrangement joins TRBV6-1 to TRBJ2-1, with 11 bases identical to TRBD2. This CDR3 spans 15 amino acids. CDR1 is MNHNS, CDR2 SASEGT, per germline. The V gene end was trimmed by 2 bases and the J gene end by 8 bases; junction bases not matched to a gene: 5. CDR3 in amino acids: CASSEYSGRGDEQFF. Here the CDR3 DNA reads TGTGCCAGCAGTGAATATAGCGGGAGGGGAGATGAGCAGTTCTTC.

This chain connects TRBV28 to TRBJ2-7, with 15 nucleotides matching TRBD2. From germline, CDR1 is MDHEN and CDR2 SYDVKM. V shed 2 bases, J shed 9 bases, and the junction held 5 bases outside the gene matches. The CDR3 runs 15 residues. Here the CDR3 reads CASSLRTSGRAWQYF. Here the CDR3 DNA reads TGTGCCAGCAGTTTACGGACTAGCGGGAGGGCTTGGCAGTACTTC.

On this clone itself: Germline and junction disagree at one end, which may indicate a read error. The chain employs TRBV7-9 and TRBJ1-2, with D possibly matching TRBD1 (5 bases). Germline CDR1 SEHNR, CDR2 FQNEAQ (reference sequence). The CDR3 has 13 amino acids. The CDR3 reads CASSLEAGNGYTF. CDR3 nucleotide sequence: TGTGCCAGCAGTTTAGAGGCAGGGAACGGCTACACCTTC.

The chain has TRBV7-2 and TRBJ2-5; maybe TRBD2 (5 bases). Germline CDR1 is SGHTA and CDR2 is FQGNSA. The CDR3 extends over 15 amino acids. V lost 5 bases and J 1 base, leaving 14 bases between the germline ends. The CDR3 sequence: CASSPNPAVQETQYF. The CDR3 DNA reads TGTGCCAGCAGCCCTAACCCAGCGGTCCAAGAGACCCAGTACTTC.

This chain uses TRBV19 with TRBJ2-7; D unresolved. Germline assignment: CDR1 LNHDA and CDR2 SQIVND (reference sequence). This CDR3 is 11 amino acids long. V was pared by 5 bases and J by 3 bases, with 5 bases between. In DNA, the CDR3 is TGTGCCAGTAGTTCCTACTACGAGCAGTACTTC. Translated, it gives CASSSYYEQYF.

CDR3 protein: CASSLESGSSYEQYF. CDR3 bases: TGTGCCAGCAGCCTCGAAAGCGGAAGCTCCTACGAGCAGTACTTC. The V gene is TRBV28, the J gene TRBJ2-7; weak D call: TRBD2 (5 bases). The CDR3 is 15 amino acids. V lost 6 bases and J 0 bases, leaving 15 bases between the germline ends. Germline CDR1 MDHEN, CDR2 SYDVKM.

This clone was seen a single time. The genes are TRBV6-5 and TRBJ2-1; 7 nucleotides agree with TRBD2. J lost 6 bases, V lost 4 bases, and 3 bases had no gene match. The CDR3 totals 13 residues. Looked up from germline, CDR1 is MNHEY and CDR2 is SVGAGI. CDR3 sequence reads: CASSWEGSNEQFF. Here the CDR3 DNA reads TGTGCCAGCAGTTGGGAGGGCAGCAATGAGCAGTTCTTC.

The rearrangement joins TRBV19 to TRBJ2-7; 9 bases map to TRBD2. The trim removed 1 base at V and 4 bases at J, leaving 5 bases unmatched. CDR3 length: 15 amino acids. Germline values: CDR1 LNHDA, CDR2 SQIVND (reference sequence). The CDR3 region has the DNA TGTGCCAGTAGTATAGTTAGCGGGAGTGGATACGAGCAGTACTTC. Translating it yields CASSIVSGSGYEQYF. The full variable domain, in which reference TRBV19 and TRBJ2-7 provide the parts outside the CDR3, is DGGITQSPKYLFRKEGQNVTLSCEQNLNHDAMYWYRQDPGQGLRLIYYSQIVNDFQKGDIAEGYSVSREKKESFPLTVTSAQKNPTAFYLCASSIVSGSGYEQYFGPGTRLTVT.

V gene TRBV5-1 combines with J gene TRBJ2-1, with D possibly matching TRBD1 (5 bases). This CDR3 comprises 15 residues. From germline, CDR1 is SGHRS and CDR2 YFSETQ. The germline V and J ends were trimmed by 4 bases and 0 bases, with 11 bases remaining between them. As DNA, the CDR3 is TGCGCCAGCAGCGAGACAGTTCTCTCCTACAATGAGCAGTTCTTC. It yields the protein CASSETVLSYNEQFF.

The chain couples TRBV30 to TRBJ2-7; TRBD1 matches 7 bases. Germline V gives CDR1 GTSNPN, CDR2 SVGIG (reference sequence). There are 11 residues in the CDR3. Losses at the gene ends were 5 bases for V and 5 bases for J; bases not matched to a gene: 3. The CDR3: CAWDREHEQYF. The CDR3 DNA follows: TGTGCCTGGGACAGGGAACACGAGCAGTACTTC.

This chain connects TRBV11-2 to TRBJ2-1; D perhaps matches TRBD2 (5 bases). CDR1 and CDR2 (germline): SGHAT, FQNNGV. This CDR3 contains 16 residues. V lost 5 bases and J 2 bases, leaving 16 bases between the germline ends. CDR3 sequence reads: CASSVNSGSTYNEQFF. The DNA of the CDR3 is TGTGCCAGCAGCGTTAACAGCGGCTCCACCTACAATGAGCAGTTCTTC.

The chain recombines TRBV6-1 with TRBJ2-1; D is possibly TRBD2 (6 bases). Trimming took off 7 bases at V and 4 bases at J, with 11 bases between the two ends. Germline CDR1 reads MNHNS; CDR2 reads SASEGT. The CDR3 loop spans 13 amino acids. CDR3 in DNA: TGTGCCAGCACCCGGGAGACTTACAATGAGCAGTTCTTC. It specifies CASTRETYNEQFF.

V gene TRBV10-3 combines with J gene TRBJ1-1, with D possibly being TRBD1 (5 bases). The CDR3 consists of 13 residues. The V end lost 5 bases, the J end lost 1 base, and 8 bases lay between the germline ends. The germline CDR1 and CDR2 sequences are ENHRY and SYGVKD. The CDR3 region has the DNA TGTGCCATCAGTTTGACAGCGAACACTGAAGCTTTCTTT. It codes for CAISLTANTEAFF.

This rearrangement joins TRBV18 to TRBJ2-5; perhaps TRBD2 as D (6 bases). CDR1 and CDR2 (germline): KGHSH, LQKENI. CDR3 size: 15 residues. The V end lost 2 bases, the J end lost 3 bases, and 13 bases lay between the germline ends. The CDR3 reads CASSPGGGGKETQYF. DNA for the CDR3: TGTGCCAGCTCACCAGGCGGTGGAGGGAAAGAGACCCAGTACTTC.

The chain combines TRBV5-1 with TRBJ1-1, with 7 nucleotides matching TRBD1. Trimming at V came to 2 bases and at J to 2 bases, leaving 15 bases not matched to a gene. Germline assignment: CDR1 SGHRS and CDR2 YFSETQ. The CDR3 extends over 18 amino acids. The CDR3 spells CASSLSPYRGGDNTEAFF. CDR3 DNA sequence: TGCGCCAGCAGCTTATCGCCCTACAGGGGAGGCGACAACACTGAAGCTTTCTTT.

V gene TRBV7-6 combines with J gene TRBJ2-7, with a weak D call TRBD2 (5 bases). V was cut by 1 base and J by 6 bases, with 10 bases left in between. The CDR3 is made up of 13 amino acids. Germline lookup yields CDR1 SGHVS and CDR2 FNYEAQ. CDR3 nucleotide sequence: TGTGCCAGCAGCTTAGGGGGAGTTTCCGAGCAGTACTTC. Amino acids: CASSLGGVSEQYF.

The genes are TRBV5-5 and TRBJ2-7, with D maybe TRBD1 (5 bases). Germline V gene lookup returns CDR1 SGHKS and CDR2 YYEKEE (reference sequence). The CDR3 totals 14 residues. V was shortened by 0 bases and J by 3 bases, with 10 bases between the two germline ends. CDR3 nucleotide sequence: TGTGCCAGCAGCTTGGTTGGGGCGAACTACGAGCAGTACTTC. It specifies CASSLVGANYEQYF.

This clone was observed a single time. The V and J genes are TRBV7-2 and TRBJ2-5; 7 bases map to TRBD2. The CDR3 is made up of 17 amino acids. The germline V gene encodes CDR1 SGHTA and CDR2 FQGNSA. Trimming at V came to 1 base and at J to 0 bases, leaving 8 bases not matched to a gene. CDR3 in DNA: TGTGCCAGCAGCTTAGGAGGTTGGGACTACGACCAAGAGACCCAGTACTTC. This encodes CASSLGGWDYDQETQYF.

The rearrangement uses TRBV11-3 and TRBJ1-1; D gene uncertain. The CDR3 sequence is 16 residues long. V was shortened by 5 bases and J by 2 bases, with 18 bases between the two germline ends. CDR1 SGHNT and CDR2 YENEEA come from the germline V gene. CDR3 sequence (DNA): TGTGCCAGCAGCCCCTTCGGAGGAGGGATCAACACTGAAGCTTTCTTT. It yields the protein CASSPFGGGINTEAFF.

This chain uses TRBV6-6 with TRBJ2-1, with TRBD2 as a possible D gene (5 bases). The CDR3 loop spans 14 amino acids. The germline V gene encodes CDR1 MNHNY and CDR2 SVGAGI (reference sequence). Trimming took 2 bases from V and 0 from J, leaving 5 bases between them. The CDR3 is CASSYGSSYNEQFF. The CDR3 DNA reads TGTGCCAGCAGTTACGGGAGCTCCTACAATGAGCAGTTCTTC.

The V and J genes are TRBV7-2 and TRBJ2-2, with a possible D match to TRBD2 (5 bases). Germline V gives CDR1 SGHTA, CDR2 FQGNSA. V lost 6 bases to trimming and J lost 9 bases, with 14 bases between them. This CDR3 spans 13 amino acids. This CDR3 reads CASSSGVTRELFF. CDR3 nucleotides: TGTGCCAGCAGTTCCGGGGTAACCAGGGAGCTGTTTTTT.

V usage is TRBV19 and J usage is TRBJ2-3; 9 nucleotides align to TRBD2. V dropped 5 bases and J dropped 0; count of bases not matched to a gene: 6. Looked up from germline, CDR1 is LNHDA and CDR2 is SQIVND (reference sequence). CDR3 length: 16 residues. The chain's CDR3 is CASSPTSGPSTDTQYF. CDR3 sequence (DNA): TGTGCCAGTAGTCCTACTAGCGGGCCTAGCACAGATACGCAGTATTTT. The complete variable domain, with remaining parts taken from reference TRBV19 and TRBJ2-3, reads DGGITQSPKYLFRKEGQNVTLSCEQNLNHDAMYWYRQDPGQGLRLIYYSQIVNDFQKGDIAEGYSVSREKKESFPLTVTSAQKNPTAFYLCASSPTSGPSTDTQYFGPGTRLTVL.

Of note for this clone: Within the sample, other DNA sequences also encode this same CDR3. J is TRBJ2-7 and V is TRBV28, with 13 nucleotides matching TRBD2. CDR1 is MDHEN and CDR2 is SYDVKM in the germline V gene. This CDR3 is built from 14 residues. V gave up 3 bases and J gave up 5 bases; unmatched junction bases: 1. CDR3: CASSFGTSGNEQYF. The CDR3 coding sequence is TGTGCCAGCAGTTTTGGGACTAGCGGGAACGAGCAGTACTTC.

V is TRBV7-3 and J is TRBJ2-2; D call uncertain. In germline, CDR1 is SGHTA, CDR2 FQGTGA. V was clipped by 6 bases and J by 1 base, with 6 bases between them. There are 13 residues in the CDR3. The CDR3 sequence: CASSVQNTGELFF. CDR3 DNA sequence: TGTGCCAGCAGTGTCCAGAACACCGGGGAGCTGTTTTTT.

The rearrangement uses TRBV10-3 and TRBJ2-7; TRBD2 agrees at 10 bases. Per the germline V gene, CDR1 is ENHRY and CDR2 is SYGVKD. The CDR3 extends over 14 amino acids. The CDR3 is CASSGTSGIYEQYF. For the CDR3, the DNA is TGTGCATCATCTGGTACTAGCGGGATCTACGAGCAGTACTTC.

This rearrangement joins TRBV11-3 to TRBJ2-7; D uncertain. Between the trimmed V and J ends, which lost 5 bases and 2 bases, there was a span of 16 bases. The CDR3 has 15 amino acids. CDR1 is SGHNT and CDR2 is YENEEA in the germline V gene. The CDR3, as DNA: TGTGCCAGCAGCCGGCCGGAAGCGAAACCCTACGAGCAGTACTTC. Translating it yields CASSRPEAKPYEQYF.

The table lists this clone with a few counts. This rearrangement joins TRBV7-9 to TRBJ2-2, with a weak D call TRBD2 (5 bases). V lost 2 bases and J 2 bases, leaving 21 bases between the germline ends. The CDR3 has 19 amino acids. The germline gives CDR1 SEHNR, CDR2 FQNEAQ (reference sequence). The CDR3 reads CASSLLRAKEELNTGELFF. The CDR3 bases are TGTGCCAGCAGCTTATTGCGGGCTAAGGAGGAACTAAACACCGGGGAGCTGTTTTTT. The full variable domain, completed using reference TRBV7-9 and TRBJ2-2, is DTGVSQNPRHKITKRGQNVTFRCDPISEHNRLYWYRQTLGQGPEFLTYFQNEAQLEKSRLLSDRFSAERPKGSFSTLEIQRTEQGDSAMYLCASSLLRAKEELNTGELFFGEGSRLTVL.

The chain carries TRBV13 and TRBJ1-1; D gene uncertain. The CDR3 has 16 residues. V shed 1 base and J shed 0 bases, with 12 bases lying between them. Germline assignment: CDR1 PRHDT and CDR2 FYEKMQ (reference sequence). In DNA, the CDR3 is TGTGCCAGCAGCTTAGTTCTAGACGGGATGAACACTGAAGCTTTCTTT. Amino acid sequence: CASSLVLDGMNTEAFF. The variable domain in full, completed from reference TRBV13 and TRBJ1-1, reads AAGVIQSPRHLIKEKRETATLKCYPIPRHDTVYWYQQGPGQDPQFLISFYEKMQSDKGSIPDRFSAQQFSDYHSELNMSSLELGDSALYFCASSLVLDGMNTEAFFGQGTRLTVV.